A selection of T cell receptor beta chains follows, all from one sample in a study of T-cell memory formation after mild COVID-19. A single record per CDR3 protein comes from TCRdb applying MiXCR to the 5' RACE reads. The table has hundreds of thousands of distinct CDR3 sequences, around 17% seen once. The sample was PBMCs or a T cell subset sorted from them (not recorded which). These receptors came from an adult woman who had mild COVID-19 (a few samples of this study predate the infection). Cell type and time point are not known. Both conserved end residues are part of each CDR3. A D gene is named only where the DNA matches it firmly. Expanded clones are given a class, and other clones once, few, many or no size at all.

d_gene: TRBD1
abundance: -
j_gene: TRBJ2-7
v_gene: TRBV6-1
CDR3aa: CASSEATGGWGYEQYF
CDR3nt: TGTGCCAGCAGTGAAGCGACAGGGGGATGGGGCTACGAGCAGTACTTC

d_gene: TRBD1
abundance: few
j_gene: TRBJ2-7
v_gene: TRBV20-1
CDR3aa: CSARDLTGDTNSYEQYF
CDR3nt: TGCAGTGCTAGAGACCTGACAGGGGATACCAATTCCTACGAGCAGTACTTC

d_gene: TRBD1
abundance: -
j_gene: TRBJ1-1
v_gene: TRBV12-3/TRBV12-4
CDR3aa: CASSLDRRGRTEAFF
CDR3nt: TGTGCCAGCAGTTTAGATCGCAGGGGGAGAACTGAAGCTTTCTTT

d_gene: -
abundance: -
j_gene: TRBJ2-7
v_gene: TRBV27
CDR3aa: CASRGLYSYEQYF
CDR3nt: TGTGCCAGCCGAGGGCTATACTCCTACGAGCAGTACTTC

d_gene: -
abundance: few
j_gene: TRBJ2-2
v_gene: TRBV5-1
CDR3aa: CATRRTWENTGELFF
CDR3nt: TGCGCCACCCGTAGGACCTGGGAAAACACCGGGGAGCTGTTTTTT

d_gene: TRBD1
abundance: few
j_gene: TRBJ1-2
v_gene: TRBV29-1
CDR3aa: CSVEEWTGNGYTF
CDR3nt: TGCAGCGTTGAAGAATGGACAGGGAATGGCTACACCTTC

d_gene: TRBD1
abundance: many
j_gene: TRBJ2-1
v_gene: TRBV15
CDR3aa: CATADRVNYNEQFF
CDR3nt: TGTGCCACCGCTGACAGGGTCAACTACAATGAGCAGTTCTTC

d_gene: -
abundance: few
j_gene: TRBJ2-3
v_gene: TRBV3-1
CDR3aa: CASSHATDTQYF
CDR3nt: TGTGCCAGCAGCCATGCCACAGATACGCAGTATTTT

d_gene: TRBD2
abundance: -
j_gene: TRBJ2-2
v_gene: TRBV15
CDR3aa: CATSRVRASGDAGELFF
CDR3nt: TGTGCCACCAGCAGAGTTAGGGCTAGCGGAGACGCCGGGGAGCTGTTTTTT

d_gene: -
abundance: few
j_gene: TRBJ1-6
v_gene: TRBV27
CDR3aa: CASSLYGGSYNSPLHF
CDR3nt: TGTGCCAGCAGTTTATACGGGGGTTCCTATAATTCACCCCTCCACTTT

d_gene: -
abundance: -
j_gene: TRBJ2-7
v_gene: TRBV7-2
CDR3aa: CASSLALNRVTYEQYF
CDR3nt: TGTGCCAGCAGCTTAGCGCTAAACAGGGTAACATACGAGCAGTACTTC

d_gene: -
abundance: -
j_gene: TRBJ2-2
v_gene: TRBV7-3
CDR3aa: CASSPGTARRSTGELFF
CDR3nt: TGTGCCAGCAGCCCAGGGACTGCACGTCGTAGCACCGGGGAGCTGTTTTTT

d_gene: -
abundance: -
j_gene: TRBJ1-6
v_gene: TRBV9
CDR3aa: CASSATGNVGNSPLHF
CDR3nt: TGTGCCAGCAGCGCTACAGGGAATGTAGGTAATTCACCCCTCCACTTT

d_gene: -
abundance: -
j_gene: TRBJ2-3
v_gene: TRBV30
CDR3aa: CAWTEGMGPDTQYF
CDR3nt: TGTGCCTGGACGGAGGGCATGGGGCCAGATACGCAGTATTTT

d_gene: TRBD1
abundance: -
j_gene: TRBJ2-5
v_gene: TRBV2
CDR3aa: CASRLPRKGQRETQYF
CDR3nt: TGTGCCAGCAGGCTTCCCCGGAAGGGACAGCGAGAGACCCAGTACTTC

d_gene: -
abundance: -
j_gene: TRBJ1-2
v_gene: TRBV6-5
CDR3aa: CASSYDGGYYGYTF
CDR3nt: TGTGCCAGCAGTTACGACGGCGGCTACTATGGCTACACCTTC

d_gene: -
abundance: few
j_gene: TRBJ2-4
v_gene: TRBV19
CDR3aa: CASSMAGLAKNIQYF
CDR3nt: TGTGCCAGTAGCATGGCAGGACTAGCCAAAAACATTCAGTACTTC

d_gene: -
abundance: -
j_gene: TRBJ2-4
v_gene: TRBV7-8
CDR3aa: CASSLSKLDPLQYF
CDR3nt: TGTGCCAGCAGCTTATCCAAACTAGACCCCCTTCAGTACTTC

d_gene: -
abundance: few
j_gene: TRBJ2-7
v_gene: TRBV4-1
CDR3aa: CASRDNPGQAYEQYF
CDR3nt: TGCGCCAGCAGAGACAATCCGGGACAAGCCTACGAGCAGTACTTC

d_gene: TRBD1
abundance: -
j_gene: TRBJ2-5
v_gene: TRBV7-2
CDR3aa: CASSLGGTGGETQYF
CDR3nt: TGTGCCAGCAGCTTAGGGGGGACAGGAGGCGAGACCCAGTACTTC

d_gene: TRBD1
abundance: -
j_gene: TRBJ2-5
v_gene: TRBV5-5
CDR3aa: CATMTGGGKETQYF
CDR3nt: TGTGCCACCATGACAGGGGGTGGGAAAGAGACCCAGTACTTC

d_gene: -
abundance: -
j_gene: TRBJ1-2
v_gene: TRBV23-1
CDR3aa: CASSQSCSGYGYTF
CDR3nt: TGCGCCAGCAGTCAATCCTGTTCAGGCTATGGCTACACCTTC

d_gene: TRBD1
abundance: few
j_gene: TRBJ1-3
v_gene: TRBV4-1
CDR3aa: CASSQGGTADPGGYSGNTIYF
CDR3nt: TGCGCCAGCAGCCAAGGCGGGACAGCCGACCCTGGGGGTTACTCTGGAAACACCATATATTTT

d_gene: -
abundance: many
j_gene: TRBJ1-2
v_gene: TRBV12-3/TRBV12-4
CDR3aa: CASRARTADNYGYTF
CDR3nt: TGTGCCAGCAGGGCCAGGACGGCCGATAACTATGGCTACACCTTC

d_gene: -
abundance: few
j_gene: TRBJ1-4
v_gene: TRBV20-1
CDR3aa: CSALGQQGEKLFF
CDR3nt: TGCAGTGCTCTGGGGCAGCAGGGTGAAAAACTGTTTTTT

d_gene: TRBD1
abundance: few
j_gene: TRBJ1-2
v_gene: TRBV7-2
CDR3aa: CASSSSQGVEGYTF
CDR3nt: TGTGCCAGCAGCTCCTCACAGGGGGTGGAAGGCTACACCTTC

d_gene: -
abundance: few
j_gene: TRBJ2-5
v_gene: TRBV20-1
CDR3aa: CSARAGLGGETQYF
CDR3nt: TGCAGTGCTAGAGCGGGACTGGGCGGAGAGACCCAGTACTTC

d_gene: -
abundance: few
j_gene: TRBJ2-7
v_gene: TRBV7-9
CDR3aa: CASSFQAGPGRTYEQYF
CDR3nt: TGTGCCAGCAGCTTTCAGGCCGGGCCAGGCCGAACCTACGAGCAGTACTTC

d_gene: TRBD1
abundance: -
j_gene: TRBJ1-1
v_gene: TRBV7-9
CDR3aa: CASRRRQGIDTEAFF
CDR3nt: TGTGCCAGCCGACGACGACAGGGGATCGACACTGAAGCTTTCTTT

d_gene: TRBD1
abundance: -
j_gene: TRBJ2-7
v_gene: TRBV24-1
CDR3aa: CATSDSTGIGYEQYF
CDR3nt: TGTGCCACCAGTGATTCGACAGGGATTGGTTACGAGCAGTACTTC

d_gene: -
abundance: many
j_gene: TRBJ2-5
v_gene: TRBV4-2
CDR3aa: CASSQEAGQETQYF
CDR3nt: TGTGCCAGCAGCCAAGAGGCAGGCCAAGAGACCCAGTACTTC

d_gene: -
abundance: -
j_gene: TRBJ2-2
v_gene: TRBV20-1
CDR3aa: CSARRDFLNTGELFF
CDR3nt: TGCAGTGCTAGAAGGGATTTCCTAAACACCGGGGAGCTGTTTTTT

d_gene: -
abundance: once
j_gene: TRBJ2-1
v_gene: TRBV7-8
CDR3aa: CASSPGHSSYNEQFF
CDR3nt: TGTGCCAGCAGCCCGGGACACTCCTCCTACAATGAGCAGTTCTTC

d_gene: -
abundance: -
j_gene: TRBJ1-3
v_gene: TRBV7-9
CDR3aa: CASSPRRSSGNTIYF
CDR3nt: TGTGCCAGCAGCCCCAGGAGGAGCTCTGGAAACACCATATATTTT

d_gene: -
abundance: -
j_gene: TRBJ2-7
v_gene: TRBV19
CDR3aa: CASSIAFSGTSYEQYF
CDR3nt: TGTGCCAGTAGTATCGCCTTTTCCGGGACCTCCTACGAGCAGTACTTC

d_gene: -
abundance: few
j_gene: TRBJ1-5
v_gene: TRBV21-1
CDR3aa: CASMAREKRSNQPQHF
CDR3nt: TGTGCCAGCATGGCCAGGGAGAAAAGAAGCAATCAGCCCCAGCATTTT

d_gene: -
abundance: few
j_gene: TRBJ1-1
v_gene: TRBV20-1
CDR3aa: CSVAPGGTEAFF
CDR3nt: TGCAGCGTTGCGCCCGGCGGGACTGAAGCTTTCTTT

d_gene: -
abundance: -
j_gene: TRBJ1-4
v_gene: TRBV20-1
CDR3aa: CSATQGGREKLFF
CDR3nt: TGCAGTGCCACACAGGGAGGGAGAGAAAAACTGTTTTTT

d_gene: TRBD1
abundance: -
j_gene: TRBJ1-2
v_gene: TRBV5-5
CDR3aa: CASSPQGGYGYTF
CDR3nt: TGTGCCAGCAGCCCCCAGGGGGGCTATGGCTACACCTTC

d_gene: -
abundance: -
j_gene: TRBJ2-7
v_gene: TRBV9
CDR3aa: CASSVGRAEVYEQYF
CDR3nt: TGTGCCAGCAGCGTAGGCAGGGCTGAGGTATACGAGCAGTACTTC

d_gene: -
abundance: -
j_gene: TRBJ1-2
v_gene: TRBV2
CDR3aa: CASSEALVGYTF
CDR3nt: TGTGCCAGCAGTGAAGCGCTTGTTGGCTACACCTTC

d_gene: -
abundance: few
j_gene: TRBJ2-1
v_gene: TRBV7-6
CDR3aa: CASSFFGSGHNEQFF
CDR3nt: TGTGCCAGCAGCTTTTTTGGTTCCGGTCACAATGAGCAGTTCTTC